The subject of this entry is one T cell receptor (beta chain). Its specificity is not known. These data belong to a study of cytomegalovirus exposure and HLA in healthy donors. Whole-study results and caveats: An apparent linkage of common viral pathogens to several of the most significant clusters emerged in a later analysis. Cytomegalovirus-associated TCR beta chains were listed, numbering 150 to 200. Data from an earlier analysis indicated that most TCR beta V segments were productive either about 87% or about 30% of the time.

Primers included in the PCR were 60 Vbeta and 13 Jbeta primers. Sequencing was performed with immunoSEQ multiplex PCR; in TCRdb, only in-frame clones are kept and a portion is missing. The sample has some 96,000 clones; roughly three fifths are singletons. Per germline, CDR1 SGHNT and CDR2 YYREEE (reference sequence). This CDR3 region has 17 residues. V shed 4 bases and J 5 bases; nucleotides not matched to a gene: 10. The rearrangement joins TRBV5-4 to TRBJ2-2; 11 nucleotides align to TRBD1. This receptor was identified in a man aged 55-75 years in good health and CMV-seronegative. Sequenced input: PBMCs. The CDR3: CASSPKSWDRGTGELFF. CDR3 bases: TGTGCCAGCAGCCCGAAGAGCTGGGACAGGGGGACCGGGGAGCTGTTTTTT.